A single sample is the source of the 32 T cell receptor beta chains below, sequenced in a study of response to subunit inactivated influenza vaccine. TCRdb reanalysed the RT-PCR reads using MiXCR and keeps one entry per CDR3 protein. The repertoire holds roughly 620,000 distinct CDR3 sequences, with approximately 10% as singletons. This same sample was also taken into another study, of T cells expressing NK-cell markers. As that study records: Generation of TCR beta cDNA was performed by 5'RACE template switching incorporating UMIs.

Sequences were derived from PBMCs from blood, sampled on the day of vaccination. The receptors stem from a man in his forties or fifties who received an inactivated influenza vaccine.

The rearrangement uses TRBV18 and TRBJ2-1; D is ambiguous. Trimming shortened V by 0 bases and J by 6 bases, and 6 bases separated the two germline ends. This CDR3 comprises 13 residues. Germline CDR1 KGHSH, CDR2 LQKENI. The CDR3 sequence: CASSPPGSNEQFF. The CDR3 DNA reads as TGTGCCAGCTCACCACCAGGGTCCAATGAGCAGTTCTTC.

In its sample, this clonotype was seen a few times. V and J are TRBV7-9 and TRBJ1-1; D possibly corresponds to TRBD1 (5 bases). Trimming stripped 4 bases from V and 8 bases from J, with 14 bases between. CDR3 length: 13 residues. In germline, CDR1 is SEHNR, CDR2 FQNEAQ (reference sequence). CDR3 nucleotide sequence: TGTGCCAGCAGCTCAATGGTCGGGGGAGAAGCTTTCTTT. It specifies CASSSMVGGEAFF.

This clonotype was counted only a few times. The chain has TRBV5-1 and TRBJ2-7; perhaps TRBD2 as D (6 bases). The V end was cut by 4 bases, the J end by 1 base, with 15 bases between. From germline, CDR1 is SGHRS and CDR2 YFSETQ. The CDR3 runs to 15 residues. The DNA for the CDR3 is TGCGCCAGCAGCGGCGGGACCGACGAATCCTACGAGCAGTACTTC. It is translated as CASSGGTDESYEQYF.

The chain couples TRBV7-2 to TRBJ2-5, with 12 bases lining up with TRBD2. This CDR3 is built from 16 residues. J gave up 2 bases and V 5 bases, and 6 bases lay outside the gene matches. Germline CDR1 SGHTA, CDR2 FQGNSA. DNA of the CDR3: TGTGCCAGCAGCAAACGGACTAGCGGGGTACAAGAGACCCAGTACTTC. Translated, it gives CASSKRTSGVQETQYF.

This clonotype was observed a handful of times. V and J are TRBV6-5 and TRBJ2-7; TRBD2 matches at 9 bases. Germline V gene sequence: CDR1 MNHEY, CDR2 SVGAGI. V lost 2 bases to trimming and J lost 4 bases; unmatched junction nucleotides: 3. The CDR3 has 14 amino acids. The CDR3 protein is CASSYRGGGYEQYF. The CDR3 nucleotides read TGTGCCAGCAGTTACCGCGGGGGGGGTTACGAGCAGTACTTC.

This sequence joins TRBV7-2 and TRBJ2-7, with TRBD2 matching over 7 bases. J gave up 6 bases and V 8 bases, and 7 bases lay outside the gene matches. Germline CDR1 is SGHTA and CDR2 is FQGNSA. The CDR3 consists of 12 residues. Here the CDR3 reads CASGGVQLEQYF. As DNA, the CDR3 is TGTGCCAGCGGGGGGGTGCAGCTCGAGCAGTACTTC.

The table lists this clonotype with many counts. The chain uses TRBV12-3 or TRBV12-4 and TRBJ1-4, with TRBD1 identical over 9 bases. Trimming at V came to 5 bases and at J to 10 bases, leaving 5 bases not matched to a gene. CDR3 length equals 13 residues. The CDR3 sequence is CASSGGQGRKLFF. CDR3 coding DNA: TGTGCCAGCAGTGGCGGACAGGGGAGAAAACTGTTTTTT.

The V call is TRBV6-6, the J call TRBJ2-7, with TRBD1 as a possible D gene (6 bases). The V end was cut by 7 bases, the J end by 5 bases, with 9 bases between. CDR3 size: 11 residues. CDR1 is MNHNY and CDR2 is SVGAGI in the germline V gene (reference sequence). The CDR3 here is CASTAGDEQYF. The CDR3 DNA reads TGTGCCAGCACCGCAGGGGACGAGCAGTACTTC.

This clonotype occurred a few times. The chain combines TRBV5-1 with TRBJ2-2; 12 positions agree with TRBD2. The ends lost 5 bases at V and 4 bases at J; junction bases unmatched: 9. This CDR3 region has 17 residues. In germline, CDR1 is SGHRS, CDR2 YFSETQ. The CDR3 DNA reads TGCGCCAGCAGTCCGACTAGCGGGAGCCCCGGCACCGGGGAGCTGTTTTTT. Translation gives CASSPTSGSPGTGELFF. The variable domain in full, completed from reference TRBV5-1 and TRBJ2-2, reads KAGVTQTPRYLIKTRGQQVTLSCSPISGHRSVSWYQQTPGQGLQFLFEYFSETQRNKGNFPGRFSGRQFSNSRSEMNVSTLELGDSALYLCASSPTSGSPGTGELFFGEGSRLTVL.

This clonotype was detected a few times. The rearrangement links TRBV2 to TRBJ2-3; D perhaps matches TRBD2 (5 bases). Trimming pared 5 bases from V and 2 bases from J, leaving 11 bases between. This CDR3 is 14 amino acids long. The germline CDR1 and CDR2 sequences are SNHLY and FYNNEI. For the CDR3, the DNA is TGTGCCAGCAGTTCCGGGATGATCACAGATACGCAGTATTTT. Its translation: CASSSGMITDTQYF. The full variable domain, in which reference TRBV2 and TRBJ2-3 provide the parts outside the CDR3, is EPEVTQTPSHQVTQMGQEVILRCVPISNHLYFYWYRQILGQKVEFLVSFYNNEISEKSEIFDDQFSVERPDGSNFTLKIRSTKLEDSAMYFCASSSGMITDTQYFGPGTRLTVL.

This clonotype was seen at least ten times. V usage is TRBV20-1 and J usage is TRBJ1-1; D remains ambiguous. CDR1 and CDR2 (germline): DFQATT, SNEGSKA (reference sequence). The CDR3 extends over 13 amino acids. Trimming removed 3 bases from V and 2 bases from J, with 10 bases in between. This chain's CDR3 is CSASPGINTEAFF. CDR3 coding DNA: TGCAGTGCTAGTCCGGGGATTAACACTGAAGCTTTCTTT.

The chain employs TRBV20-1 and TRBJ1-5; D call uncertain. This CDR3 is built from 13 residues. Germline CDR1 and CDR2: DFQATT and SNEGSKA (reference sequence). V gave up 3 bases and J gave up 4 bases, with 10 bases separating them. The CDR3 is CSAREALNQPQHF. The CDR3, as DNA: TGCAGTGCTAGGGAAGCCCTTAATCAGCCCCAGCATTTT.

The chain recombines TRBV15 with TRBJ2-1, with a possible D match to TRBD2 (6 bases). The CDR3 length is 14 residues. The V end was cut by 3 bases, the J end by 9 bases, with 15 bases between. The V gene's germline CDR1 is LNHNV and CDR2 YYDKDF (reference sequence). DNA of the CDR3: TGTGCCACCAGCAGCGCGGGACGGAGCTTTGAGCAGTTCTTC. It codes for CATSSAGRSFEQFF.

This sequence joins TRBV12-3 or TRBV12-4 and TRBJ1-4; 7 positions agree with TRBD1. This CDR3 spans 15 amino acids. Trimming cost V 3 bases and J 4 bases; bases outside gene matches: 5. The CDR3 nucleotides read TGTGCCAGCAGTTTGAACCGGGACAGTAATGAAAAACTGTTTTTT. As protein: CASSLNRDSNEKLFF.

The V gene is TRBV29-1, the J gene TRBJ2-3; 7 bases map to TRBD2. In germline, CDR1 is SQVTM, CDR2 ANQGSEA. After removal of 4 bases from V and 4 bases from J, the junction contained 2 bases not matched to a gene. The CDR3 has 12 amino acids. As DNA, the CDR3 is TGCAGCGTTGTCACTAGCGCAGATACGCAGTATTTT. This encodes CSVVTSADTQYF.

The rearrangement joins TRBV28 to TRBJ2-7, with unresolved D. Per germline, CDR1 MDHEN and CDR2 SYDVKM. This CDR3 has 12 residues. The V gene lost 6 bases and the J gene lost 1 base, with 7 bases spanning the gap. CDR3 region: CASRTRSYEQYF. As DNA, the CDR3 is TGTGCCAGCAGAACAAGGTCCTACGAGCAGTACTTC.

The chain carries TRBV14 and TRBJ1-4; 8 nucleotides line up with TRBD1. The CDR3 contains 16 residues. Trimming at V came to 4 bases and at J to 8 bases, leaving 12 bases not matched to a gene. Germline CDR1 is SGHDN and CDR2 is FVKESK. The CDR3 region is CASSPPGGWYEEKLFF. The CDR3, as DNA: TGTGCCAGCAGCCCACCAGGGGGCTGGTATGAAGAAAAACTGTTTTTT.

The rearrangement links TRBV29-1 to TRBJ1-4, with TRBD1 identical over 9 bases. The V and J ends lost 7 bases and 5 bases, in that order; junction bases with no gene match: 5. CDR1 and CDR2 from the germline V gene are SQVTM and ANQGSEA. The CDR3 length is 13 residues. In DNA, the CDR3 is TGCAGCGCCCTCGGACAGGGGAATGAAAAACTGTTTTTT. Protein product: CSALGQGNEKLFF. Filled out from reference TRBV29-1 and TRBJ1-4, the complete variable domain reads SAVISQKPSRDICQRGTSLTIQCQVDSQVTMMFWYRQQPGQSLTLIATANQGSEATYESGFVIDKFPISRPNLTFSTLTVSNMSPEDSSIYLCSALGQGNEKLFFGSGTQLSVL.

This clonotype was seen repeatedly, ten times or more. V gene TRBV6-6 combines with J gene TRBJ2-3; D may match TRBD1 or TRBD2 (6 bases each). Germline CDR1 MNHNY, CDR2 SVGAGI (reference sequence). CDR3 size: 13 residues. Trimming cost V 7 bases and J 8 bases, with 16 bases left between them. CDR3: CASIPGAGSTQYF. The CDR3 DNA is TGTGCCAGCATCCCGGGGGCTGGCAGTACGCAGTATTTT.

CDR3 DNA sequence: TGCAGTGCTCCCCGGGGGCCGGGCAATCAGCCCCAGCATTTT. Translated, it gives CSAPRGPGNQPQHF. The chain combines TRBV20-1 with TRBJ1-5; tentatively, D is TRBD1 (6 bases). The germline V and J ends were trimmed by 5 bases and 2 bases, with 13 bases remaining between them. Germline V CDR1 and CDR2: DFQATT, SNEGSKA (reference sequence). The CDR3 runs to 14 residues.

In its sample, this clonotype was seen a few times. The DNA for the CDR3 is TGTGCCAGCAGCCAAAGACAGGAGGAAGATACGCAGTATTTT. This gives the protein CASSQRQEEDTQYF. The V and J genes are TRBV3-1 and TRBJ2-3, with D possibly being TRBD1 (6 bases). Trimming removed 2 bases from V and 5 bases from J, with 11 bases in between. The germline gives CDR1 LGHDT, CDR2 YNNKEL (reference sequence). The CDR3 covers 14 residues.

This clonotype was counted between two and nine times. The chain links TRBV5-1 to TRBJ2-1; D assignment may be TRBD1 or TRBD2 (6 bases each). CDR3 length equals 14 residues. In germline, CDR1 is SGHRS, CDR2 YFSETQ. Trimming shortened V by 3 bases and J by 7 bases, and 14 bases separated the two germline ends. The CDR3 DNA follows: TGCGCCAGCAGCTCGCGGGGCCAGGGGAATGAGCAGTTCTTC. Amino acid sequence: CASSSRGQGNEQFF.

The DNA of the CDR3 is TGCAGTGCTAGAGAAGGAACAGGGTCCGTTTATACGCAGTATTTT. Encoded protein: CSAREGTGSVYTQYF. The gene calls are TRBV20-1 and TRBJ2-3; perhaps TRBD1 as D (6 bases). The germline V and J ends were trimmed by 0 bases and 7 bases, with 17 bases remaining between them. The CDR3 runs to 15 residues. The V gene's germline CDR1 is DFQATT and CDR2 SNEGSKA (reference sequence).

This clonotype was counted ten times or more. V gene TRBV9 combines with J gene TRBJ2-2; possibly TRBD1 for D (6 bases). This CDR3 region has 16 residues. CDR1 SGDLS and CDR2 YYNGEE come from the germline V gene. Between the trimmed V and J ends, which lost 1 base and 2 bases, there was a span of 12 bases. The CDR3 bases are TGTGCCAGCAGCGTATGGGGGCCGGGAAACACCGGGGAGCTGTTTTTT. This encodes CASSVWGPGNTGELFF.

J is TRBJ2-1 and V is TRBV29-1; the D gene is possibly TRBD2 (5 bases). The V and J ends lost 0 bases and 7 bases respectively, with 16 bases between them. The CDR3 totals 15 residues. Per germline, CDR1 SQVTM and CDR2 ANQGSEA. The CDR3 DNA sequence: TGCAGCGTTGAAGATCGCCGGACTCCGTGGAATGAGCAGTTCTTC. This codes for CSVEDRRTPWNEQFF.

V gene TRBV10-3 combines with J gene TRBJ2-1; possible D gene TRBD2, 7 bases. The CDR3 sequence is 11 residues long. With 11 bases removed from V and 10 bases from J, the gap between germline ends came to 15 bases. From germline, CDR1 is ENHRY and CDR2 SYGVKD. CDR3 in DNA: TGTGCCTCGAAAGGGGGGGGGGAGCAGTTCTTC. Protein: CASKGGGEQFF.

This chain joins TRBV7-3 and TRBJ1-4; 8 bases map to TRBD1. J lost 4 bases, V lost 2 bases, and 9 bases had no gene match. In germline, CDR1 is SGHTA, CDR2 FQGTGA. The CDR3 contains 17 residues. The CDR3 sequence: CASSLPLDRGLNEKLFF. CDR3 coding DNA: TGTGCCAGCAGCTTACCCCTTGACAGGGGACTTAATGAAAAACTGTTTTTT. Combining the CDR3 with reference TRBV7-3 and TRBJ1-4 gives the whole variable domain GAGVSQTPSNKVTEKGKYVELRCDPISGHTALYWYRQSLGQGPEFLIYFQGTGAADDSGLPNDRFFAVRPEGSVSTLKIQRTERGDSAVYLCASSLPLDRGLNEKLFFGSGTQLSVL.

The rearrangement joins TRBV7-2 to TRBJ2-3, with a tentative D call TRBD2 (5 bases). V lost 5 bases to trimming and J lost 4 bases, with 13 bases between them. CDR3 length: 14 amino acids. Germline V gene sequence: CDR1 SGHTA, CDR2 FQGNSA. DNA for the CDR3: TGTGCCAGCAGCCTAGGGAGTTTTGCAGATACGCAGTATTTT. It codes for CASSLGSFADTQYF. Combining the CDR3 with reference TRBV7-2 and TRBJ2-3 gives the whole variable domain GAGVSQSPSNKVTEKGKDVELRCDPISGHTALYWYRQSLGQGLEFLIYFQGNSAPDKSGLPSDRFSAERTGGSVSTLTIQRTQQEDSAVYLCASSLGSFADTQYFGPGTRLTVL.

This clonotype showed up just a few times. CDR3 DNA sequence: TGTGCCAGCAGTTTAATTTACACAAATCAGCCCCAGCATTTT. Translated, it gives CASSLIYTNQPQHF. This chain connects TRBV28 to TRBJ1-5; no reliable D call. V lost 2 bases and J lost 4, with 9 bases in between. CDR3 length: 14 amino acids. The germline V gene has CDR1 MDHEN and CDR2 SYDVKM.

This clonotype has a count of ten or more. The rearrangement uses TRBV7-9 and TRBJ2-1, with D possibly matching TRBD2 (6 bases). Germline V gene lookup returns CDR1 SEHNR and CDR2 FQNEAQ (reference sequence). This CDR3 region has 16 residues. Trimming took 2 bases from V and 5 from J, leaving 16 bases between them. The chain's CDR3 is CASSLLSGGTHNEQFF. The CDR3 bases are TGTGCCAGCAGCTTACTTTCCGGGGGAACTCACAATGAGCAGTTCTTC.

This chain connects TRBV5-1 to TRBJ2-3, with D possibly called TRBD1 or TRBD2 (5 bases each). This CDR3 comprises 15 residues. Per germline, CDR1 SGHRS and CDR2 YFSETQ. V was clipped by 0 bases and J by 6 bases, with 14 bases between them. The CDR3 coding sequence is TGCGCCAGCAGCTTGGGGGGGAAATCTTCGGATACGCAGTATTTT. Encoded protein: CASSLGGKSSDTQYF.

The CDR3 sequence: CASSQGRVQETQYF. Here the CDR3 DNA reads TGCGCCAGCAGCCAAGGGCGCGTTCAAGAGACCCAGTACTTC. The rearrangement uses TRBV4-3 and TRBJ2-5; no clear D. Germline CDR1 reads LGHNA; CDR2 reads YSLEER. Trimming cost V 1 base and J 2 bases, with 8 bases left between them. This CDR3 contains 14 residues.